The sample holds many counts of the clone carrying this T cell receptor (beta chain). Its target is not known. This sample is drawn from a study of shared clonotypes between healthy human individuals. General study points: Some naive CD4 clonotypes, 5% to 5.5%, turned up in common across several donors.

TCRdb keeps only in-frame clones here, not all; method: immunoSEQ multiplex PCR. The table includes 110,000 or so clones, about two thirds detected once. The clonotype comes from a woman aged 25 to 45 in good health. Material: memory CD8+ T cells sorted from blood. Subset: CD45RO+ cells pooled with CCR7-negative TemRA cells.

Here the CDR3 DNA reads TGTGCCAGCAGCCAAGAAGGGGCGGGAGATCCCTACGAGCAGTACTTC. It encodes CASSQEGAGDPYEQYF. The chain links TRBV5-4 to TRBJ2-7; the match to TRBD2 covers 7 bases. Germline V gene data show CDR1 as SGHNT and CDR2 as YYREEE (reference sequence). The length of the CDR3 is 16 residues. The J segment lost 2 bases and the V segment lost 4 bases, leaving 12 bases of the junction unmatched.